Following are 31 T cell receptor beta chains from one sample sequenced in a study of cytomegalovirus exposure and HLA in healthy donors. Profiling relied on immunoSEQ multiplex PCR, and the TCRdb table lists in-frame clones only, not all of them. This table has 130,000 to 150,000 clones, 85% to 90% appearing once. The sequenced sample was PBMCs. These receptor sequences come from a woman aged 18-29 years in good health and CMV-seropositive.

This rearrangement joins TRBV4-2 to TRBJ1-5; D possibly corresponds to TRBD1 (5 bases). Per germline, CDR1 LGHNA and CDR2 YNFKEQ. V was trimmed by 1 base and J by 2 bases, leaving 9 bases between them. This CDR3 has 15 residues. CDR3 protein: CASSQATERNQPQHF. Written as DNA, the CDR3 is TGTGCCAGCAGCCAAGCGACAGAACGCAATCAGCCCCAGCATTTT.

The chain carries TRBV18 and TRBJ1-6; D is perhaps TRBD1 (6 bases). There are 16 residues in the CDR3. Germline V gene sequence: CDR1 KGHSH, CDR2 LQKENI. The V end was cut by 1 base, the J end by 5 bases, with 12 bases between. Here the CDR3 reads CASSPRARGDNSPLHF. CDR3 DNA sequence: TGTGCCAGCTCACCACGAGCCAGGGGAGATAATTCACCCCTCCACTTT.

J is TRBJ1-3 and V is TRBV7-9, with a weak D call TRBD1 (5 bases). The CDR3 totals 15 residues. In germline, CDR1 is SEHNR, CDR2 FQNEAQ (reference sequence). The V end lost 1 base, the J end lost 3 bases, and 10 bases lay between the germline ends. CDR3 loop: CASSLEAGGGNTIYF. DNA of the CDR3: TGTGCCAGCAGCTTAGAGGCCGGGGGTGGAAACACCATATATTTT.

The chain employs TRBV28 and TRBJ1-4, with TRBD1 matching 9 bases. Germline values: CDR1 MDHEN, CDR2 SYDVKM. The CDR3 is made up of 16 amino acids. J was trimmed by 5 bases and V by 5 bases; bases with no gene match: 9. The CDR3 is CASSNHGQGPNEKLFF. The DNA of the CDR3 is TGTGCCAGCAGTAATCACGGACAGGGGCCGAATGAAAAACTGTTTTTT.

This clone was counted only a few times. This sequence joins TRBV7-9 and TRBJ1-2; D gene ambiguous. This CDR3 spans 13 amino acids. V was pared by 7 bases and J by 1 base, with 10 bases between. Germline CDR1 and CDR2: SEHNR and FQNEAQ (reference sequence). Written as DNA, the CDR3 is TGTGCCAGCACCCCGGGAGTTAACTATGGCTACACCTTC. Translation gives CASTPGVNYGYTF. Complete variable domain (other parts from reference TRBV7-9 and TRBJ1-2): DTGVSQNPRHKITKRGQNVTFRCDPISEHNRLYWYRQTLGQGPEFLTYFQNEAQLEKSRLLSDRFSAERPKGSFSTLEIQRTEQGDSAMYLCASTPGVNYGYTFGSGTRLTVV.

The chain uses TRBV11-2 and TRBJ1-2; D not certain. The CDR3 contains 16 residues. V lost 7 bases and J 5 bases, leaving 23 bases between the germline ends. Germline CDR1 reads SGHAT; CDR2 reads FQNNGV. CDR3 in amino acids: CASTSPGPGQSYGYTF. For the CDR3, the DNA is TGTGCCAGCACCTCCCCAGGTCCCGGTCAGAGTTATGGCTACACCTTC.

This clone has only one observation. The gene calls are TRBV6-9 and TRBJ1-4, with D unresolved. The CDR3 totals 19 residues. Trimming removed 4 bases at V and 0 bases at J, with 21 bases between. Germline assignment: CDR1 MNHGY and CDR2 SVAAGI. The CDR3 region is CASSLVGKGRSPTNEKLFF. CDR3 sequence (DNA): TGTGCCAGCAGTTTAGTAGGTAAAGGTCGTAGCCCAACTAATGAAAAACTGTTTTTT.

Written as DNA, the CDR3 is TGTGCCAGTAGAGGGACAGAGACCGTACCTGACACTGAAGCTTTCTTT. Amino acid sequence: CASRGTETVPDTEAFF. The V gene is TRBV19, the J gene TRBJ1-1; 7 bases map to TRBD1. The V gene end was trimmed by 6 bases and the J gene end by 3 bases; junction bases not matched to a gene: 13. The CDR3 sequence is 16 residues long. Germline V gene data show CDR1 as LNHDA and CDR2 as SQIVND (reference sequence). The full variable domain, its missing parts supplied by reference TRBV19 and TRBJ1-1, is DGGITQSPKYLFRKEGQNVTLSCEQNLNHDAMYWYRQDPGQGLRLIYYSQIVNDFQKGDIAEGYSVSREKKESFPLTVTSAQKNPTAFYLCASRGTETVPDTEAFFGQGTRLTVV.

V and J are TRBV28 and TRBJ2-3, with TRBD1 identical over 8 bases. V trimming: 4 bases; J trimming: 5 bases; junction bases outside the gene matches: 5. Germline V lookup: CDR1 MDHEN, CDR2 SYDVKM. This CDR3 comprises 14 residues. CDR3: CASSSQGAKDTQYF. The CDR3 coding sequence is TGTGCCAGCAGTTCTCAGGGGGCAAAAGATACGCAGTATTTT.

This chain uses TRBV27 with TRBJ1-1; the D is unclear. This CDR3 comprises 11 residues. Germline lookup yields CDR1 MNHEY and CDR2 SMNVEV (reference sequence). The V and J ends lost 11 bases and 1 base respectively, with 8 bases between them. Here the CDR3 reads CAAFGNTEAFF. CDR3 DNA sequence: TGTGCCGCTTTCGGGAACACTGAAGCTTTCTTT.

This chain uses TRBV7-9 with TRBJ1-1, with 9 bases fitting TRBD1. The J segment lost 1 base and the V segment lost 5 bases, leaving 2 bases of the junction unmatched. The germline gives CDR1 SEHNR, CDR2 FQNEAQ (reference sequence). The CDR3 is 14 residues long. The CDR3 DNA sequence: TGTGCCAGCAGCGTGACAGGGGGGAACACTGAAGCTTTCTTT. It codes for CASSVTGGNTEAFF.

The chain recombines TRBV28 with TRBJ2-7; the D is unclear. This CDR3 region has 14 residues. With 7 bases removed from V and 0 bases from J, the gap between germline ends came to 13 bases. CDR1 and CDR2 (germline): MDHEN, SYDVKM. The CDR3 DNA reads TGTGCCAGCAATACGGCGCGGAACTCCTACGAGCAGTACTTC. This encodes CASNTARNSYEQYF.

The chain employs TRBV27 and TRBJ1-1; possibly TRBD1 for D (6 bases). CDR1 and CDR2 from the germline V gene are MNHEY and SMNVEV (reference sequence). V lost 1 base, J lost 0 bases, and 21 bases lay in between. The CDR3 contains 19 residues. The CDR3 nucleotides read TGTGCCAGCAGTTTATTCAAGGGAGGGGGGGACTACATGAACACTGAAGCTTTCTTT. Its protein is CASSLFKGGGDYMNTEAFF.

This clone was detected once. This chain links TRBV2 with TRBJ2-2, with a possible D match to TRBD2 (6 bases). With 5 bases removed from V and 3 bases from J, the gap between germline ends came to 13 bases. Germline V gene sequence: CDR1 SNHLY, CDR2 FYNNEI. The CDR3 sequence is 15 residues long. Here the CDR3 reads CASSSYGGDTGELFF. CDR3 sequence (DNA): TGTGCCAGCAGTTCCTACGGGGGAGACACCGGGGAGCTGTTTTTT.

J is TRBJ2-3 and V is TRBV7-9, with 10 positions matching TRBD2. Germline V gene lookup returns CDR1 SEHNR and CDR2 FQNEAQ (reference sequence). The CDR3 sequence is 16 residues long. V shed 2 bases, J shed 5 bases, and the junction held 7 bases outside the gene matches. The CDR3 protein is CASSLWLAGEVDTQYF. CDR3 sequence (DNA): TGTGCCAGCAGCTTATGGCTAGCGGGGGAGGTAGATACGCAGTATTTT.

The genes are TRBV28 and TRBJ2-7; D is ambiguous. Germline V lookup: CDR1 MDHEN, CDR2 SYDVKM. The CDR3 sequence is 14 residues long. Deletions cut 3 bases from V and 2 bases from J, with 11 bases between. Here the CDR3 reads CASSFRSLTYEQYF. As DNA, the CDR3 is TGTGCCAGCAGTTTCCGTAGTCTGACCTACGAGCAGTACTTC.

The V and J genes are TRBV15 and TRBJ1-2; no definite D call. This CDR3 comprises 15 residues. Germline lookup yields CDR1 LNHNV and CDR2 YYDKDF (reference sequence). V shed 5 bases and J shed 1 base, with 14 bases lying between them. For the CDR3, the DNA is TGTGCCACCAGCGGCGCGGCGGCGGATAACTATGGCTACACCTTC. Its translation: CATSGAAADNYGYTF.

The chain carries TRBV7-2 and TRBJ1-2; no clear D. This CDR3 has 12 amino acids. V lost 1 base and J lost 4, with 4 bases in between. Germline V gene sequence: CDR1 SGHTA, CDR2 FQGNSA. The CDR3 spells CASSLDGYGYTF. The CDR3 DNA sequence: TGTGCCAGCAGCTTAGACGGCTATGGCTACACCTTC.

This clone came up once. The genes are TRBV28 and TRBJ2-7; TRBD1 aligns across 10 bases. Germline V gene data show CDR1 as MDHEN and CDR2 as SYDVKM. This CDR3 has 13 amino acids. V shed 5 bases, J shed 3 bases, and the junction held 1 base outside the gene matches. The CDR3 sequence: CASSGTGVYEQYF. The CDR3 nucleotides are TGTGCCAGCAGTGGGACAGGGGTCTACGAGCAGTACTTC.

The chain uses TRBV5-1 and TRBJ2-3; D possibly corresponds to TRBD1 (6 bases). Germline CDR1 reads SGHRS; CDR2 reads YFSETQ. V gave up 3 bases and J gave up 4 bases, with 12 bases separating them. The CDR3 has 14 amino acids. The CDR3, as DNA: TGCGCCAGCAGCTCTTACAGGGTCGCAGATACGCAGTATTTT. Protein: CASSSYRVADTQYF. The whole variable domain, filled in from reference TRBV5-1 and TRBJ2-3, reads KAGVTQTPRYLIKTRGQQVTLSCSPISGHRSVSWYQQTPGQGLQFLFEYFSETQRNKGNFPGRFSGRQFSNSRSEMNVSTLELGDSALYLCASSSYRVADTQYFGPGTRLTVL.

The CDR3 here is CASSFLRGQEGDANTIYF. The CDR3 region has the DNA TGTGCCAGCAGCTTTTTAAGGGGCCAGGAGGGAGATGCAAACACCATATATTTT. The gene calls are TRBV5-6 and TRBJ1-3, with a weak D call TRBD1 (5 bases). This CDR3 has 18 amino acids. Trimming pared 2 bases from V and 6 bases from J, leaving 24 bases between. CDR1 and CDR2 from the germline V gene are SGHDT and YYEEEE.

A single count supports this clone. The chain is built from TRBV7-9 and TRBJ1-2; a possible D gene is TRBD1 (5 bases). Germline CDR1 and CDR2: SEHNR and FQNEAQ (reference sequence). Trimming cost V 1 base and J 6 bases, with 12 bases left between them. The CDR3 extends over 14 amino acids. CDR3 nucleotide sequence: TGTGCCAGCAGCTTAGGGGGCGAATGGAATGGCTACACCTTC. This encodes CASSLGGEWNGYTF.

This clone was seen just once. V usage is TRBV11-1 and J usage is TRBJ2-3, with 8 bases lining up with TRBD1. Looked up from germline, CDR1 is SGHAT and CDR2 is FQDESV (reference sequence). V lost 1 base to trimming and J lost 3 bases; unmatched junction nucleotides: 6. The CDR3 extends over 16 amino acids. CDR3 amino acids: CASSLDSGGWTDTQYF. The CDR3 DNA reads as TGTGCCAGCAGCTTAGATTCAGGGGGCTGGACAGATACGCAGTATTTT.

V and J are TRBV5-1 and TRBJ2-2, with a weak D call TRBD1 (5 bases). Germline V gene data show CDR1 as SGHRS and CDR2 as YFSETQ. The CDR3 runs to 16 residues. V gave up 0 bases and J gave up 1 base, with 10 bases separating them. The CDR3 DNA follows: TGCGCCAGCAGCTTGGTAAGGGGCCAGAACACCGGGGAGCTGTTTTTT. It encodes CASSLVRGQNTGELFF. Complete variable domain (other parts from reference TRBV5-1 and TRBJ2-2): KAGVTQTPRYLIKTRGQQVTLSCSPISGHRSVSWYQQTPGQGLQFLFEYFSETQRNKGNFPGRFSGRQFSNSRSEMNVSTLELGDSALYLCASSLVRGQNTGELFFGEGSRLTVL.

This chain uses TRBV12-5 with TRBJ1-2, with 10 positions matching TRBD1. This CDR3 is 16 amino acids long. CDR1 is LGHNT, CDR2 FRNRAP, per germline. Trimming removed 5 bases from V and 3 bases from J; junction bases left unmatched: 9. The CDR3 nucleotides are TGTGCTAGTGGTCCCGGGACAGGGGTGGAAGACTATGGCTACACCTTC. It encodes CASGPGTGVEDYGYTF.

The CDR3 protein is CASSYSGAVYNEQFF. The DNA for the CDR3 is TGTGCCAGCAGTTACTCAGGGGCGGTTTACAATGAGCAGTTCTTC. The V and J genes are TRBV6-5 and TRBJ2-1, with D possibly being TRBD1 (5 bases). Trimming took off 0 bases at V and 4 bases at J, with 10 bases between the two ends. This CDR3 region has 15 residues. Per germline, CDR1 MNHEY and CDR2 SVGAGI.

This clone was seen once. The DNA for the CDR3 is TGTGCCAGCAGTGACAGGGGTGACTCCTACGAGCAGTACTTC. Amino acid sequence: CASSDRGDSYEQYF. The rearrangement joins TRBV9 to TRBJ2-7; 8 nucleotides agree with TRBD1. V was pared by 5 bases and J by 0 bases, with 4 bases of the junction left unmatched. This CDR3 has 14 residues. Germline CDR1 reads SGDLS; CDR2 reads YYNGEE.

Points on this clone: Other nucleotide sequences in the sample specify the same CDR3. The gene calls are TRBV15 and TRBJ1-2; TRBD1 is a possible D gene (6 bases). Germline CDR1 and CDR2: LNHNV and YYDKDF (reference sequence). The ends were cut back, 0 bases at V and 7 bases at J, with 6 bases in the middle. The CDR3 runs 12 residues. CDR3: CATSRDRGGYTF. In DNA, the CDR3 is TGTGCCACCAGCAGAGACAGGGGTGGCTACACCTTC.

The chain has TRBV5-1 and TRBJ2-7, with D maybe TRBD1 (6 bases). The CDR3 extends over 13 amino acids. Germline V lookup: CDR1 SGHRS, CDR2 YFSETQ. The V end was cut by 4 bases, the J end by 0 bases, with 8 bases between. The DNA for the CDR3 is TGCGCCAGCAGCGCGGACAGCTCCTACGAGCAGTACTTC. Translated: CASSADSSYEQYF.

In this sample, this clone turned up once. The gene calls are TRBV7-9 and TRBJ2-1; perhaps TRBD1 as D (6 bases). CDR1 and CDR2 from the germline V gene are SEHNR and FQNEAQ (reference sequence). This CDR3 is built from 15 residues. The V gene lost 3 bases and the J gene lost 7 bases, with 16 bases spanning the gap. DNA for the CDR3: TGTGCCAGCAGCTTGAGGGGGTACGCGAGGAATGAGCAGTTCTTC. It translates to CASSLRGYARNEQFF.

The CDR3 nucleotides read TGTGCCAGCAGCTTAACCTCAACAGGCCATCACACCTTC. Translating gives CASSLTSTGHHTF. This rearrangement joins TRBV7-9 to TRBJ1-2; tentatively, D is TRBD1 (5 bases). V gave up 2 bases and J gave up 12 bases, with 16 bases separating them. CDR3 length: 13 amino acids. In germline, CDR1 is SEHNR, CDR2 FQNEAQ (reference sequence). The variable domain in full, with the rest retrieved from reference TRBV7-9 and TRBJ1-2, is DTGVSQNPRHKITKRGQNVTFRCDPISEHNRLYWYRQTLGQGPEFLTYFQNEAQLEKSRLLSDRFSAERPKGSFSTLEIQRTEQGDSAMYLCASSLTSTGHHTFGSGTRLTVV.